This TCR beta chain was observed in a study of PD-1 blockade in mismatch repair-deficient tumors. As regards this clone: Antigen unknown.

As for time point: approximately nine-day in vitro stimulation with candidate neoantigen peptide 5. Mismatch repair deficiency was confirmed in all patients, by PCR or immunohistochemistry. The V gene lost 2 bases and the J gene lost 7 bases, with 14 bases spanning the gap. The germline V gene has CDR1 MDHEN and CDR2 SYDVKM. The CDR3 covers 14 residues. Sequencing was performed with immunoSEQ multiplex PCR; in TCRdb, only in-frame clones are kept and a portion is missing. The table records around 15,000 clones, around 80% of them present only once. Here the sequenced sample was cells cultured in vitro, taken from a patient treated with pembrolizumab. The chain links TRBV28 to TRBJ1-2, with D possibly being TRBD1 (6 bases). The receptor was derived from an adult with mismatch repair-deficient cancer. DNA of the CDR3: TGTGCCAGCAGTTTAGGGGCAGGGGTTTCTGGCTACACCTTC. Translating it yields CASSLGAGVSGYTF.